What follows are 2 T cell receptor beta chains derived from one specimen sequenced in a study of sequential checkpoint blockade in melanoma. This table comes from immunoSEQ multiplex PCR, and its TCRdb copy is limited to in-frame clones, with some not included. The sample has roughly 30,000 clones, under 90% seen once. Treatment here: randomized to nivolumab then ipilimumab (arm A) or the reverse (arm B). The sample in question was CD8+ T cells sorted from blood (inferred from file names), obtained from a patient given nivolumab and ipilimumab in sequence. These receptors all come from a human donor with melanoma.

V and J are TRBV27 and TRBJ1-2; 9 positions match TRBD1. This CDR3 has 14 residues. Trimming took 7 bases from V and 2 from J; bases not matched to a gene: 5. CDR1 and CDR2 (germline): MNHEY, SMNVEV (reference sequence). The CDR3 protein is CASTLTGGNYGYTF. The CDR3 DNA follows: TGTGCCAGCACCTTGACAGGGGGAAACTATGGCTACACCTTC.

The rearrangement uses TRBV28 and TRBJ2-7, with D hard to call. Trimming removed 5 bases from V and 6 bases from J, with 17 bases in between. The CDR3 contains 14 residues. Germline assignment: CDR1 MDHEN and CDR2 SYDVKM. The DNA for the CDR3 is TGTGCCAGCAGTCCCATTAAGATCGGTAGCGAGCAGTACTTC. Translation: CASSPIKIGSEQYF.